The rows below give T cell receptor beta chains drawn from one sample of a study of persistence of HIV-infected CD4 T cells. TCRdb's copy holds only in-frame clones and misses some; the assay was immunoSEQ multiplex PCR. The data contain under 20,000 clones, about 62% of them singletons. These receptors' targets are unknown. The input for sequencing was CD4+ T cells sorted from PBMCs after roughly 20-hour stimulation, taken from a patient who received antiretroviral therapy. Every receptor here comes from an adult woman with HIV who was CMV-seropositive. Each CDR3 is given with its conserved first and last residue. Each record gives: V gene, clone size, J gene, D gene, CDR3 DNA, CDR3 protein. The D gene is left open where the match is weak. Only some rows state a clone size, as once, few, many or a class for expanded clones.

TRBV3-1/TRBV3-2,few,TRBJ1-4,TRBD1,TGTGCCAGCAGCCAAGTCCCTATCAGGGGGTTGTCAACTAATGAAAAACTGTTTTTT,CASSQVPIRGLSTNEKLFF
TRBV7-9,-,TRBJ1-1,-,TGTGCCAGCAGCTCCAGGGGCATGGGGTGGACTGAAGCTTTCTTT,CASSSRGMGWTEAFF
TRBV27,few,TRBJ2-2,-,TGTGCCAGCAGTTTTACAGGTTATGCGAACACCGGGGAGCTGTTTTTT,CASSFTGYANTGELFF
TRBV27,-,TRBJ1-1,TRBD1,TGTGCCAGCAGTTCAACCGGGACAGGCTTAGGGGCTTTCTTT,CASSSTGTGLGAFF
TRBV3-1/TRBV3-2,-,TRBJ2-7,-,TGTGCCAGCAGCCAAGATAACCCCCTCGAGCAGTACTTC,CASSQDNPLEQYF
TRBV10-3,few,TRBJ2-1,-,TGTGCCATCAGTGAGTCAGGATTCGATGAGCAGTTCTTC,CAISESGFDEQFF
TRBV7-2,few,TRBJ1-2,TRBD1,TGTGCCAGCAGAAAGACAGGGGAACAGGGCTACACCTTC,CASRKTGEQGYTF
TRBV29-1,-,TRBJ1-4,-,TGCAGCGTTGAAGTGGGGGGATCTAATGAAAAACTGTTTTTT,CSVEVGGSNEKLFF
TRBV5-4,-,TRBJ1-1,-,TGTGCCAGCAGCTTGGGGCCGGGGAACACTGAAGCTTTCTTT,CASSLGPGNTEAFF
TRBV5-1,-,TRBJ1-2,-,TGCGCCAGCAGCTTGACCCCGGGAAGCTATGGCTACACCTTC,CASSLTPGSYGYTF
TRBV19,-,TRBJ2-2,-,TGTGCCAGTAGTATTGATCTTTGGGGGGCCGGGGAGCTGTTTTTT,CASSIDLWGAGELFF
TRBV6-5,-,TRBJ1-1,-,TGTGCCAGCAGGGGAGATTGGGGGCTGAACACTGAAGCTTTCTTT,CASRGDWGLNTEAFF
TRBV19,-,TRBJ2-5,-,TGTGCCAGTAGTTACAGGCACGGGTCGCAAGAGACCCAGTACTTC,CASSYRHGSQETQYF
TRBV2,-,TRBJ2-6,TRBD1,TGTGCCAGCACGTCGGACAGGGCCAACTCTGGGGCCAACGTCCTGACTTTC,CASTSDRANSGANVLTF
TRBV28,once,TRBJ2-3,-,TGTGCCAGCATGCGTGGGGATACGCAGTATTTT,CASMRGDTQYF
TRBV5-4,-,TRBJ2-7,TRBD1,TGTGCCAGCAGCTCCCGACAGGGGGCCGAGCAGTACTTC,CASSSRQGAEQYF
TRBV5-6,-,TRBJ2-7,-,TGTGCCAGCAGCTCGATACAGGGCGCTCGTGGGTACGAGCAGTACTTC,CASSSIQGARGYEQYF
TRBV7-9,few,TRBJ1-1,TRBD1,TGTGCCAGCAGCTTACATGCCGGGACAGACACTGAAGCTTTCTTT,CASSLHAGTDTEAFF
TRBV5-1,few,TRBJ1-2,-,TGCGCCAGCAGCCCCGGAGGGGGGGATGGCTATGGCTACACCTTC,CASSPGGGDGYGYTF
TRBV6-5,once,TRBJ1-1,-,TGTGCCAGCACCAAAATCGGGGGGACTGAAGCTTTCTTT,CASTKIGGTEAFF
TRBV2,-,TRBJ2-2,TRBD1,TGTGCCAGCAGGACAGACAGGGGAATCACCGGGGAGCTGTTTTTT,CASRTDRGITGELFF
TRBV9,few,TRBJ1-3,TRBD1,TGTGCCAGCAGCCCCCGAGACAGGGGGCGAAACACCATATATTTT,CASSPRDRGRNTIYF
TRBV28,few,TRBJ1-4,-,TGTGCCAGCAGTCAAATTAATGAAAAACTGTTTTTT,CASSQINEKLFF
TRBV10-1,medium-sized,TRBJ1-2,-,TGCGCCAGCAGTGAGGGGGGTGGCTATGGCTACACCTTC,CASSEGGGYGYTF
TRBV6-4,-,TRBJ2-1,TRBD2,TGTGCCAGCAGCTTTGGACTAGCGGGGGTTAATGAGCAGTTCTTC,CASSFGLAGVNEQFF
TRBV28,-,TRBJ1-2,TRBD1,TGTGCCAGCGAAGGGCCGCGGACAGGGGGCGTTTTTGACTATGGCTACACCTTC,CASEGPRTGGVFDYGYTF
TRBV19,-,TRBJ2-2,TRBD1,TGTGCCAGTAACCCTTCAGACAGGGGCCGCGCCGGGGAGCTGTTTTTT,CASNPSDRGRAGELFF
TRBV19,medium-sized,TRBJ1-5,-,TGTGCCAGTAGCCCGGGACGGATCAATCAGCCCCAGCATTTT,CASSPGRINQPQHF
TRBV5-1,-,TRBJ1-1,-,TGCGCCAGTAAGGATCGCATGAACACTGAAGCTTTCTTT,CASKDRMNTEAFF
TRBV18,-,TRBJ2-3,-,TGTGCCAGCTCAGACCTAGCTGATACGCAGTATTTT,CASSDLADTQYF
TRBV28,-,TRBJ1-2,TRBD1,TGTGCCAGCAGTTTGCGGACAGGGTCCTACACCTTC,CASSLRTGSYTF
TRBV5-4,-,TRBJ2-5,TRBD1,TGTGCCAGCAGCTTGCCCAGGCAGGGGGCTGGTGAGACCCAGTACTTC,CASSLPRQGAGETQYF
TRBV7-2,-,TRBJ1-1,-,TGTGCCAGCAGCTTAGAACAGGGAAGGACTGAAGCTTTCTTT,CASSLEQGRTEAFF
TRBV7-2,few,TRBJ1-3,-,TGTGCCAGCAGCTTAGCGCGGGCGGGGCTCGGAAACACCATATATTTT,CASSLARAGLGNTIYF
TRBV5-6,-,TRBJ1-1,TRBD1,TGTGCCAGCAGCTTCAGAGGGACAGGCTACACTGAAGCTTTCTTT,CASSFRGTGYTEAFF
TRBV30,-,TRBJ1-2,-,TGTGCCTGGAGTGTAACAGGGAATAATGGCTACACCTTC,CAWSVTGNNGYTF
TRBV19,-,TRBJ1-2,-,TGTGCCAGTAGCGTGGAACAGGGCGCCTCCCGTGGCTACACCTTC,CASSVEQGASRGYTF
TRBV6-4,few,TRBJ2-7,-,TGTGCCCGTGGACCGGGACCTTCGTTCTCCTACGAGCAGTACTTC,CARGPGPSFSYEQYF
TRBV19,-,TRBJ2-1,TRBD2,TGTGCCAGTAGTATTATCCTAGCGGGGGCTCCCTACAATGAGCAGTTCTTC,CASSIILAGAPYNEQFF
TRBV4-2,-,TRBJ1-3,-,TGTGCCAGCAGCCAGGGTAAGGGCAGTCAGGCTGGAAACACCATATATTTT,CASSQGKGSQAGNTIYF
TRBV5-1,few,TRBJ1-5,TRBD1,TGCGCCAGCAGCTTGGACAGGGGCCAGCCCCAGCATTTT,CASSLDRGQPQHF
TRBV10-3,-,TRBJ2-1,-,TGTGCCATCAATAGGGACCTGGGCAATGAGCAGTTCTTC,CAINRDLGNEQFF
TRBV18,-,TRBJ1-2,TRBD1,TGTGCCAGCTCACAGGGGACAGGGGCTAACTATGGCTACACCTTC,CASSQGTGANYGYTF
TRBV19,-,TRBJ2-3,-,TGTGCCAGTAGTATAACCGGGCAGGGCGGGAGCACAGATACGCAGTATTTT,CASSITGQGGSTDTQYF
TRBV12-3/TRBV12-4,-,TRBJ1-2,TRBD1,TGTGCCAGCAGACTTGACAGGGATGGCTACACCTTC,CASRLDRDGYTF
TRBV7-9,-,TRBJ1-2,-,TGTGCCAGCAGCTTAGGAACAGGGAGGGTCTGGACCTTC,CASSLGTGRVWTF
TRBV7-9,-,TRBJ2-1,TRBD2,TGTGCCAGCAGCTTGAGCGGGGGGGCCTACAATGAGCAGTTCTTC,CASSLSGGAYNEQFF
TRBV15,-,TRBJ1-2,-,TGTGCCACCAGCCCCTATCAGGCAGGGCAGGGAGGCTACACCTTC,CATSPYQAGQGGYTF
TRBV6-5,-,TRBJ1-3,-,TGTGCCAGCAGGCGCTCAGGTTTGGCCGGAAACACCATATATTTT,CASRRSGLAGNTIYF
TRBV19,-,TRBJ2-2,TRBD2,TGTGCCAGTAGCATACCGGGACTACAAGGTCCCGGGGAGCTGTTTTTT,CASSIPGLQGPGELFF
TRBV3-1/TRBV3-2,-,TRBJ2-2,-,TGTGCCAGCAGCCCCCCAACGGGTGGAGGGTTCACGAAATACACCGGGGAGCTGTTTTTT,CASSPPTGGGFTKYTGELFF
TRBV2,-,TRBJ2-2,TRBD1,TGTGCCAGCATTTACGACAGGGTGAACACCGGGGAGCTGTTTTTT,CASIYDRVNTGELFF
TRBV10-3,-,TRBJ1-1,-,TGTGCCATCAGCCAAACTAAGGACACTGAAGCTTTCTTT,CAISQTKDTEAFF
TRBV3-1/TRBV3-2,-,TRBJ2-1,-,TGTGCCAGCAGCCTCAGGGCCCAATCCTACAATGAGCAGTTCTTC,CASSLRAQSYNEQFF
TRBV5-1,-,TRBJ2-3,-,TGCGCCAGCAGCTCATACGGACAGATGACAGATACGCAGTATTTT,CASSSYGQMTDTQYF
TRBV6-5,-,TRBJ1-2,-,TGTGCCAGCAGTCCCGCCGGGGGGGGGTGGTTTGGCTACACCTTC,CASSPAGGGWFGYTF
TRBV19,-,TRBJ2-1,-,TGTGCCACACTGGGAAGGAGGAACTCCTACAATGAGCAGTTCTTC,CATLGRRNSYNEQFF
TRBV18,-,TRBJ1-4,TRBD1,TGTGCCAGCTCACCAGGGACAGGGGCGGGCGAAAAACTGTTTTTT,CASSPGTGAGEKLFF
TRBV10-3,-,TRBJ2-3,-,TGTGCCTCCGCCGGGGCGGCACACACAGATACGCAGTATTTT,CASAGAAHTDTQYF
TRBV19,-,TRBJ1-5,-,TGTGCCAGTAGTACTTCCAGGGATCAGCCCCAGCATTTT,CASSTSRDQPQHF